A single sample gave rise to the 8 T cell receptor beta chains below, sequenced in a study of blood T cell repertoires in COVID-19. TCRdb keeps only in-frame clones here, not all; method: immunoSEQ multiplex PCR. The sample has fewer than 350,000 clones, roughly nine tenths seen once. Sequenced: peripheral blood. Receptors originate from a woman aged 55 to 70 with COVID-19, enrolled during active disease.

CDR3 nucleotides: TGCGCCAGCAGCTTTGAGAGCTCCTACAATGAGCAGTTCTTC. Translated, it gives CASSFESSYNEQFF. The rearrangement joins TRBV5-1 to TRBJ2-1; no clear D gene. The CDR3 sequence is 14 residues long. Germline assignment: CDR1 SGHRS and CDR2 YFSETQ. V was pared by 2 bases and J by 0 bases, with 6 bases between.

This sequence joins TRBV12-5 and TRBJ2-3, with 7 bases that match TRBD1. V lost 1 base to trimming and J lost 0 bases; unmatched junction nucleotides: 4. Germline lookup yields CDR1 LGHNT and CDR2 FRNRAP. CDR3 length: 16 amino acids. CDR3 loop: CASGLAGDRSTDTQYF. CDR3 nucleotide sequence: TGTGCTAGTGGTTTGGCAGGGGACAGAAGCACAGATACGCAGTATTTT.

The chain is built from TRBV4-2 and TRBJ2-4; D perhaps matches TRBD2 (6 bases). Germline V gives CDR1 LGHNA, CDR2 YNFKEQ. Trimming took off 0 bases at V and 0 bases at J, with 15 bases between the two ends. The CDR3 extends over 18 amino acids. In nucleotides, the CDR3 is TGTGCCAGCAGCCAAGAAAATTATCGGGGACTAGCCAAAAACATTCAGTACTTC. Protein product: CASSQENYRGLAKNIQYF.

This clone appeared once. V and J are TRBV20-1 and TRBJ1-2; TRBD1 aligns across 7 bases. CDR1 is DFQATT, CDR2 SNEGSKA, per germline (reference sequence). V trimming: 6 bases; J trimming: 8 bases; junction bases outside the gene matches: 6. The CDR3 runs to 11 residues. DNA of the CDR3: TGCAGTGCGAGGGGGCGCATGGGCTACACCTTC. It yields the protein CSARGRMGYTF.

The V call is TRBV7-9, the J call TRBJ2-7, with D possibly TRBD2 on 6 matching bases. The V end lost 8 bases, the J end lost 0 bases, and 8 bases lay between the germline ends. The germline V gene has CDR1 SEHNR and CDR2 FQNEAQ (reference sequence). This CDR3 has 12 residues. CDR3 residues: CASGGSSYEQYF. In DNA form, the CDR3 reads TGTGCCAGCGGAGGGAGCTCCTACGAGCAGTACTTC. Full variable domain (missing parts from reference TRBV7-9 and TRBJ2-7): DTGVSQNPRHKITKRGQNVTFRCDPISEHNRLYWYRQTLGQGPEFLTYFQNEAQLEKSRLLSDRFSAERPKGSFSTLEIQRTEQGDSAMYLCASGGSSYEQYFGPGTRLTVT.

This clone was observed a handful of times. A read error may account for a junction end that differs from germline. The J gene is TRBJ1-5, the V gene TRBV2; TRBD1 matches at 7 bases. CDR1 is SNHLY, CDR2 FYNNEI, per germline. The CDR3 spans 13 residues. The CDR3 sequence: CASREGGIQPQHF. The CDR3 region has the DNA TGTGCCAGCAGGGAAGGGGGCATTCAGCCCCAGCATTTT.

This clone was seen once. The genes are TRBV6-4 and TRBJ1-5; 7 bases align to TRBD1. Germline CDR1 reads MRHNA; CDR2 reads SNTAGT. The CDR3 loop spans 18 amino acids. The V segment lost 4 bases and the J segment 0 bases; nucleotides outside the gene matches: 12. The CDR3 sequence is CASSAPAGTAYSNQPQHF. The CDR3 coding sequence is TGTGCCAGCAGTGCCCCCGCCGGGACAGCTTATAGCAATCAGCCCCAGCATTTT.

The rearrangement uses TRBV14 and TRBJ2-2; 12 nucleotides align to TRBD2. Germline V gene lookup returns CDR1 SGHDN and CDR2 FVKESK. Trimming removed 4 bases from V and 3 bases from J; junction bases left unmatched: 6. The CDR3 consists of 17 residues. In nucleotides, the CDR3 is TGTGCCAGCAGCCGCCGGACTAGCGGGGCTTACACCGGGGAGCTGTTTTTT. Translation gives CASSRRTSGAYTGELFF.